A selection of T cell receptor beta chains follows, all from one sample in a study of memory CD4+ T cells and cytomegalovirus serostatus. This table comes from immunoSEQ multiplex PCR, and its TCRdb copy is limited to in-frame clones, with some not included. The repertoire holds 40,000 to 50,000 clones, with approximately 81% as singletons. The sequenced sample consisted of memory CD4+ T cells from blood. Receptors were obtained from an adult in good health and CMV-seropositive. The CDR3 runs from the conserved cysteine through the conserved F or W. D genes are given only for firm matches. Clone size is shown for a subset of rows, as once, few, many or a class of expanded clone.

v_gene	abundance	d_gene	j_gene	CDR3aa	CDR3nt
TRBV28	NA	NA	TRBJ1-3	CASSPGGSGNTIYF	TGTGCCAGCAGTCCTGGGGGTTCGGGAAACACCATATATTTT
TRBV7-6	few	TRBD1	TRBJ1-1	CASSRQGFGNTEAFF	TGTGCCAGCAGCCGACAGGGTTTCGGGAACACTGAAGCTTTCTTT
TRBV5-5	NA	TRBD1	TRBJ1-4	CASSLQGQGPEKLFF	TGTGCCAGCAGCTTACAGGGACAGGGCCCTGAAAAACTGTTTTTT
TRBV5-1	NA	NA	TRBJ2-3	CASSLAPGATDTQYF	TGCGCCAGCAGCTTGGCCCCAGGAGCCACAGATACGCAGTATTTT
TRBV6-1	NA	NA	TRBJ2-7	CASRIELGTYEQYF	TGTGCCAGCAGGATTGAACTCGGGACCTACGAGCAGTACTTC
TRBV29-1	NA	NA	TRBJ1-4	CSVRVSTNEKLFF	TGCAGCGTCAGGGTTTCTACTAATGAAAAACTGTTTTTT
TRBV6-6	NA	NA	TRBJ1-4	CASRSGDNEKLFF	TGTGCCAGCCGATCAGGGGATAATGAAAAACTGTTTTTT
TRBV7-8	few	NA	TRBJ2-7	CASSRNLDRDYSSYEQYF	TGTGCCAGCAGCCGTAACCTAGACAGGGACTATTCCTCCTACGAGCAGTACTTC
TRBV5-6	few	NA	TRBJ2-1	CASSLLFTPLALNEQFF	TGTGCCAGCAGCTTGTTGTTTACCCCTCTGGCCTTAAATGAGCAGTTCTTC
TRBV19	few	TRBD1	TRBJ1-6	CASTRDRGSPLHF	TGTGCCAGTACCCGGGACAGGGGGTCACCCCTCCACTTT
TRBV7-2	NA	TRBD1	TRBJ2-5	CASSLTGATLTQYF	TGTGCCAGCAGCTTAACAGGGGCGACACTGACCCAGTACTTC
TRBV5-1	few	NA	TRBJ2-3	CASTRDSQGDTQYF	TGCGCCAGCACGCGGGACTCACAAGGGGATACGCAGTATTTT
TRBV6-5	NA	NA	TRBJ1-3	CASSLSGLGNTIYF	TGTGCCAGCAGTCTCAGCGGGCTTGGAAACACCATATATTTT
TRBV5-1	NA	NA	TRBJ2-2	CASSNVNTGELFF	TGCGCCAGCAGTAACGTGAACACCGGGGAGCTGTTTTTT
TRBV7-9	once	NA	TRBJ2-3	CASSLGATDTQYF	TGTGCCAGCAGCTTAGGGGCCACAGATACGCAGTATTTT
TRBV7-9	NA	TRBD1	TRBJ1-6	CASSSFRQGQPPLHF	TGTGCCAGCAGCTCATTCCGACAGGGGCAGCCACCCCTCCACTTT